A selection of T cell receptor beta chains follows, all from one sample in a study of PD-L1 blockade in urothelial cancer. The data were produced by immunoSEQ multiplex PCR, yet TCRdb's version contains in-frame clones alone and is incomplete. Of tens of thousands of clones in the sample, 84% were seen once. Source: PBMCs, taken around atezolizumab (anti-PD-L1) treatment. Source of these receptors: a man between 65 and 80 years old with urothelial cancer. The CDR3 runs from the conserved cysteine through the conserved F or W. A D gene is named only where the DNA matches it firmly. Some rows mark clone size as missing; the rest say once, few, many or name a class of expanded clone.

clone size	V gene	J gene	D gene	CDR3 protein	CDR3 DNA
-	TRBV27	TRBJ2-1	TRBD2	CASSQVGLAALYNEQFF	TGTGCCAGCAGTCAGGTCGGACTAGCAGCGTTATATAATGAGCAGTTCTTC
-	TRBV6-1	TRBJ2-1	-	CASSENSDSYNEQFF	TGTGCCAGCAGTGAAAATAGCGACTCCTACAATGAGCAGTTCTTC
-	TRBV6-5	TRBJ2-1	-	CASSWTAPNPRDEQFF	TGTGCCAGCAGTTGGACAGCCCCAAACCCTAGGGATGAGCAGTTCTTC
-	TRBV7-2	TRBJ2-3	-	CASSFSRGDTQYF	TGTGCCAGCAGCTTCTCCCGCGGAGATACGCAGTATTTT
few	TRBV28	TRBJ2-7	-	CASSITPTGSGSYEQYF	TGTGCCAGCAGTATCACCCCGACAGGGAGCGGGTCCTACGAGCAGTACTTC
once	TRBV5-1	TRBJ2-2	-	CASSLVSVNTGELFF	TGCGCCAGCAGCTTGGTCTCAGTGAACACCGGGGAGCTGTTTTTT
-	TRBV7-9	TRBJ2-3	TRBD2	CASSSRGADTQYF	TGTGCCAGCAGCTCGCGGGGGGCAGATACGCAGTATTTT
-	TRBV10-1	TRBJ1-1	-	CASSPSGNTEAFF	TGCGCCAGCAGTCCTTCGGGGAACACTGAAGCTTTCTTT
-	TRBV2	TRBJ2-3	-	CASSGWADTQYF	TGTGCCAGCTCGGGTTGGGCAGATACGCAGTATTTT
-	TRBV6-4	TRBJ2-7	TRBD2	CASSDRLAGRSYEQYF	TGTGCCAGCAGTGATAGACTAGCGGGCAGGTCCTACGAGCAGTACTTC
-	TRBV11-2	TRBJ1-3	-	CASSLGPGSSGNTIYF	TGTGCCAGCAGCTTAGGGCCGGGGAGCTCTGGAAACACCATATATTTT
-	TRBV5-1	TRBJ2-5	TRBD2	CASSYPGLAGGETQYF	TGCGCCAGCAGCTACCCCGGACTAGCGGGAGGAGAGACCCAGTACTTC
-	TRBV6-1	TRBJ2-1	TRBD1	CASSERDRVNNEQFF	TGTGCCAGCAGTGAAAGGGACAGGGTTAACAATGAGCAGTTCTTC
-	TRBV13	TRBJ1-1	TRBD1	CASSLSGTGGNEAFF	TGTGCCAGCAGCTTATCCGGGACAGGGGGAAATGAAGCTTTCTTT
-	TRBV4-1	TRBJ2-1	TRBD2	CASSPAGTSSYEQFF	TGCGCCAGCAGCCCAGCGGGGACTAGCTCCTATGAGCAGTTCTTC
-	TRBV21-1	TRBJ2-7	-	CASSKSGQGRGDEQYF	TGTGCCAGCAGCAAATCGGGACAGGGTCGGGGGGACGAGCAGTACTTC
-	TRBV11-2	TRBJ2-3	TRBD1	CASSAAPGQGDTQYF	TGTGCCAGCAGCGCAGCGCCGGGACAGGGAGATACGCAGTATTTT
once	TRBV19	TRBJ2-1	TRBD1	CASSIGTGAYNEQFF	TGTGCCAGTAGTATCGGGACAGGGGCATACAATGAGCAGTTCTTC